This T cell receptor beta chain comes out of a study of cytomegalovirus exposure and HLA in healthy donors. PCR employed 60 Vbeta and 13 Jbeta primers. Produced via immunoSEQ multiplex PCR; TCRdb's table is partial and in-frame only. The table records approximately 130,000 clones, around 80% of them present only once. In regard to this clone: Antigen specificity is unknown.

Regarding donors, all were healthy bone marrow donors. The trim removed 3 bases at V and 4 bases at J, leaving 4 bases unmatched. The CDR3 sequence is 15 residues long. CDR1 and CDR2 from the germline V gene are SNHLY and FYNNEI. Broader study findings: As a later analysis revealed, the rate of TCR association differed by HLA locus, with DRB1 most and HLA-C fewest. Based on reports, TCR beta sequences accurately predicted HLA-A and HLA-B alleles for most subjects.

The sequenced material came from PBMCs. This clonotype was obtained from a man younger than 45 in good health and CMV-seronegative. The chain joins TRBV2 to TRBJ2-4, with 9 bases identical to TRBD1. CDR3 sequence reads: CASSDQQGAKNIQYF. Here the CDR3 DNA reads TGTGCCAGCAGTGACCAACAGGGGGCAAAAAACATTCAGTACTTC.